The 21 T cell receptor beta chains listed next were all sequenced from one sample in a study of shared clonotypes between healthy human individuals. The protocol was immunoSEQ multiplex PCR, while the TCRdb copy is restricted to in-frame clones and leaves out a portion. Of 1.6 million or so clones detected, 95% to 97% appear once; the ten largest clones hold over 1%. Sample: naive CD4+ T cells sorted from blood. Subset in this sample: CD45RA+ positively selected. These receptors all come from a young man in good health.

The chain joins TRBV7-8 to TRBJ1-2; D is unclear. This CDR3 contains 16 residues. CDR1 is SGHVS and CDR2 is FQNEAQ in the germline V gene. Trimming removed 0 bases from V and 3 bases from J, with 14 bases in between. The CDR3 DNA sequence: TGTGCCAGCAGCTTAGCAGCCGGGTCTCGATACTATGGCTACACCTTC. Translating it yields CASSLAAGSRYYGYTF.

This clone was recorded only once. The CDR3 nucleotides are TGTGCCAGCAGTCCTGCCCGCGGGTCTAGCGGGAGTGAAGAGCAGTACTTC. This translates into CASSPARGSSGSEEQYF. V is TRBV2 and J is TRBJ2-7; 10 bases match TRBD2. The CDR3 is 17 residues long. The germline CDR1 and CDR2 sequences are SNHLY and FYNNEI. V was clipped by 5 bases and J by 7 bases; unmatched bases: 17.

The chain has TRBV2 and TRBJ2-1; D is uncertain. The CDR3 spans 15 residues. V gave up 4 bases and J gave up 0 bases, with 10 bases separating them. Germline V gives CDR1 SNHLY, CDR2 FYNNEI. CDR3 residues: CASSVQLGSYNEQFF. The DNA for the CDR3 is TGTGCCAGCAGTGTACAATTGGGCTCCTACAATGAGCAGTTCTTC.

With respect to this clone: Additional DNA sequences in this sample encode the identical CDR3. This rearrangement joins TRBV18 to TRBJ1-1; D is possibly TRBD1 (6 bases). Trimming shortened V by 1 base and J by 1 base, and 7 bases separated the two germline ends. The CDR3 is 14 residues long. The germline gives CDR1 KGHSH, CDR2 LQKENI. The CDR3 sequence is CASSPQGGNTEAFF. CDR3 sequence (DNA): TGTGCCAGCTCACCACAGGGGGGGAACACTGAAGCTTTCTTT.

J is TRBJ2-1 and V is TRBV15; a weak D match, TRBD1 (6 bases). Trimming removed 0 bases from V and 7 bases from J, with 13 bases in between. CDR1 and CDR2 from the germline V gene are LNHNV and YYDKDF (reference sequence). The CDR3 is 15 residues long. The CDR3 protein is CATSRDRGRVNEQFF. CDR3 coding DNA: TGTGCCACCAGCAGAGATAGGGGGAGAGTGAATGAGCAGTTCTTC.

The genes are TRBV5-1 and TRBJ1-2; unclear D gene. Trimming cost V 3 bases and J 0 bases, with 9 bases left between them. The CDR3 has 14 residues. The V gene's germline CDR1 is SGHRS and CDR2 YFSETQ. CDR3 DNA sequence: TGCGCCAGCAGCTCGACTCCTACTAACTATGGCTACACCTTC. Amino acids: CASSSTPTNYGYTF.

This sequence joins TRBV7-9 and TRBJ2-1; TRBD1 is a possible D gene (5 bases). V was pared by 1 base and J by 0 bases, with 10 bases between. The CDR3 has 16 residues. Germline V gene data show CDR1 as SEHNR and CDR2 as FQNEAQ (reference sequence). The CDR3 is CASSLGGAPSYNEQFF. CDR3 in DNA: TGTGCCAGCAGCTTAGGTGGGGCCCCCTCCTACAATGAGCAGTTCTTC.

V is TRBV5-1 and J is TRBJ2-5, with a tentative D call TRBD2 (8 bases). V was trimmed by 6 bases and J by 1 base, leaving 19 bases between them. From germline, CDR1 is SGHRS and CDR2 YFSETQ. The CDR3 covers 16 residues. The CDR3 bases are TGCGCCAGCACGGGGGGGGCACAGGGGCCCCAAGAGACCCAGTACTTC. Residues: CASTGGAQGPQETQYF. Drawing the rest from reference TRBV5-1 and TRBJ2-5, the complete variable domain is KAGVTQTPRYLIKTRGQQVTLSCSPISGHRSVSWYQQTPGQGLQFLFEYFSETQRNKGNFPGRFSGRQFSNSRSEMNVSTLELGDSALYLCASTGGAQGPQETQYFGPGTRLLVL.

The count of this clone is one. The V and J genes are TRBV28 and TRBJ2-2; the D gene is possibly TRBD1 (5 bases). V was trimmed by 6 bases and J by 5 bases, leaving 19 bases between them. There are 16 residues in the CDR3. From germline, CDR1 is MDHEN and CDR2 SYDVKM. The CDR3 loop reads CASSSDSSRRTGELFF. The CDR3 bases are TGTGCCAGCAGCAGCGACAGTTCCCGGAGAACCGGGGAGCTGTTTTTT. The full variable domain, with the rest looked up from reference TRBV28 and TRBJ2-2, is DVKVTQSSRYLVKRTGEKVFLECVQDMDHENMFWYRQDPGLGLRLIYFSYDVKMKEKGDIPEGYSVSREKKERFSLILESASTNQTSMYLCASSSDSSRRTGELFFGEGSRLTVL.

On this clone itself: This CDR3 is also generated by other DNA sequences in the sample. The chain couples TRBV19 to TRBJ2-3, with 8 bases aligning to TRBD2. This CDR3 is 14 amino acids long. V shed 6 bases, J shed 3 bases, and the junction held 5 bases outside the gene matches. The germline V gene has CDR1 LNHDA and CDR2 SQIVND (reference sequence). The CDR3 DNA reads TGTGCCAGTAGAAGCGGGAGAGGGACAGATACGCAGTATTTT. Translation: CASRSGRGTDTQYF.

Comments on this clone: Other DNA sequences in this sample translate to the same CDR3. The rearrangement joins TRBV30 to TRBJ2-7; D possibly corresponds to TRBD2 (5 bases). V lost 0 bases and J 4 bases, leaving 7 bases between the germline ends. The CDR3 runs to 12 residues. Germline V gene sequence: CDR1 GTSNPN, CDR2 SVGIG (reference sequence). The CDR3 coding sequence is TGTGCCTGGAGTGTGGCGGGTTACGAGCAGTACTTC. It specifies CAWSVAGYEQYF.

The V and J genes are TRBV4-1 and TRBJ1-2, with D hard to call. In germline, CDR1 is MGHRA, CDR2 YSYEKL. The V end lost 0 bases, the J end lost 2 bases, and 13 bases lay between the germline ends. CDR3 length: 16 amino acids. CDR3 in DNA: TGCGCCAGCAGCCAAGAAGGGAACGGACTAAACTATGGCTACACCTTC. Translated, it gives CASSQEGNGLNYGYTF.

The CDR3 DNA follows: TGCGCCAGCAGCCCGGGGGGACAGGGGTACGAGCAGTACTTC. It is translated as CASSPGGQGYEQYF. The V gene is TRBV5-1, the J gene TRBJ2-7, with TRBD1 identical over 10 bases. J gave up 4 bases and V 4 bases, and 5 bases lay outside the gene matches. Germline V gene data show CDR1 as SGHRS and CDR2 as YFSETQ. This CDR3 has 14 residues. Looking up the rest from reference TRBV5-1 and TRBJ2-7 gives the full variable domain: KAGVTQTPRYLIKTRGQQVTLSCSPISGHRSVSWYQQTPGQGLQFLFEYFSETQRNKGNFPGRFSGRQFSNSRSEMNVSTLELGDSALYLCASSPGGQGYEQYFGPGTRLTVT.

Worth noting for this clone: The sample holds other DNA sequences that translate to the same CDR3. V and J are TRBV5-1 and TRBJ2-7; D is tentatively TRBD1 or TRBD2 (5 bases each). Germline CDR1 and CDR2: SGHRS and YFSETQ. Trimming shortened V by 1 base and J by 0 bases, and 8 bases separated the two germline ends. The CDR3 is 14 residues long. CDR3 in DNA: TGCGCCAGCAGCTTGAGGGACGGCTCCTACGAGCAGTACTTC. Translated: CASSLRDGSYEQYF.

The chain recombines TRBV28 with TRBJ2-2; D not certain. The CDR3 has 14 residues. Germline assignment: CDR1 MDHEN and CDR2 SYDVKM. Trimming shortened V by 3 bases and J by 2 bases, and 7 bases separated the two germline ends. This CDR3 reads CASSLLANTGELFF. Here the CDR3 DNA reads TGTGCCAGCAGTTTGCTGGCAAACACCGGGGAGCTGTTTTTT.

J is TRBJ2-1 and V is TRBV7-6; 10 positions match TRBD2. This CDR3 contains 16 residues. CDR1 and CDR2 (germline): SGHVS, FNYEAQ. V dropped 2 bases and J dropped 1; count of bases not matched to a gene: 2. CDR3 region: CASSLTSGMSYNEQFF. Written as DNA, the CDR3 is TGTGCCAGCAGCTTAACTAGCGGGATGTCCTACAATGAGCAGTTCTTC.

The V call is TRBV2, the J call TRBJ2-3; 7 bases map to TRBD2. V shed 3 bases and J 6 bases; nucleotides not matched to a gene: 6. The CDR3 loop spans 14 amino acids. Germline loops: CDR1 SNHLY, CDR2 FYNNEI. CDR3 amino acids: CASSEHGRADTQYF. CDR3 coding DNA: TGTGCCAGCAGTGAGCATGGGAGGGCCGATACGCAGTATTTT.

CDR3 bases: TGTGCCAGCAGCTCGCTGCCCCCTAAGACAGGAGGGGGGACCTACGAGCAGTACTTC. Amino acid sequence: CASSSLPPKTGGGTYEQYF. The V gene is TRBV7-9, the J gene TRBJ2-7; D may correspond to TRBD1 or TRBD2 (6 bases each). Germline values: CDR1 SEHNR, CDR2 FQNEAQ (reference sequence). The CDR3 extends over 19 amino acids. Trimming took off 4 bases at V and 2 bases at J, with 27 bases between the two ends.

The chain has TRBV28 and TRBJ1-6; possibly TRBD1 for D (5 bases). This CDR3 region has 12 residues. Trimming left V 5 bases short and J 15 bases short, with 14 bases between. CDR1 and CDR2 from the germline V gene are MDHEN and SYDVKM. The CDR3 DNA sequence: TGTGCCAGCAGTGGCCCCAGGGCGATCCTCCACTTT. As protein: CASSGPRAILHF.

DNA for the CDR3: TGTGCCAGCAACCCGGGACAGGGAGGCACCGGGGAGCTGTTTTTT. This translates into CASNPGQGGTGELFF. This chain uses TRBV2 with TRBJ2-2, with 9 nucleotides matching TRBD1. The V gene's germline CDR1 is SNHLY and CDR2 FYNNEI. The V and J ends lost 7 bases and 4 bases, in that order; junction bases with no gene match: 7. The CDR3 contains 15 residues.

The V and J genes are TRBV6-1 and TRBJ2-1; 13 bases map to TRBD2. Germline V gene lookup returns CDR1 MNHNS and CDR2 SASEGT. The CDR3 runs to 17 residues. The junction had 8 bases not matched to a gene; V was cut back by 1 base and J by 8 bases. The CDR3 region has the DNA TGTGCCAGCAGTGAAGTTCAGGGACTAGCGGGACGGGATGAGCAGTTCTTC. Its protein is CASSEVQGLAGRDEQFF.